Below, 21 T cell receptor beta chains from the same sample are listed, as sequenced in a study of regulatory T cells in long-lasting Graves disease. Arm-PCR of CDR3 regions with iRepertoire HTBI primers generated TCR beta libraries. TCRdb re-called the multiplex PCR reads with MiXCR, one entry per CDR3 protein. The sample consists of a few hundred thousand distinct CDR3 sequences, around 20% of them appearing once. Time point reported: persistent/refractory GD, antithyroid drugs over 5 years with positive TRAb. PBMCs were the source of the RNA used for TCR sequencing. This specimen consisted of peripheral blood mononuclear cells (PBMCs), obtained when the disease was refractory, from a patient treated with antithyroid drugs. The source is a female donor with Graves disease.

This clonotype was counted between two and nine times. The V gene is TRBV27, the J gene TRBJ1-5; perhaps TRBD1 as D (5 bases). The CDR3 contains 14 residues. The germline V gene encodes CDR1 MNHEY and CDR2 SMNVEV (reference sequence). V shed 6 bases and J shed 6 bases, with 15 bases lying between them. CDR3 bases: TGTGCCAGCAGCAACGGGGGAAAAGGTCAGCCCCAGCATTTT. This codes for CASSNGGKGQPQHF.

This clonotype has a count of ten or more. V and J are TRBV12-3 or TRBV12-4 and TRBJ2-7; possibly TRBD1 or TRBD2 for D (5 bases each). This CDR3 spans 14 amino acids. The germline V and J ends were trimmed by 6 bases and 4 bases, with 16 bases remaining between them. The CDR3 loop is CASSSGTLGYEQYF. CDR3 nucleotide sequence: TGTGCCAGCAGCTCCGGGACCCTCGGGTACGAGCAGTACTTC.

The chain uses TRBV3-1 and TRBJ1-2, with 8 positions matching TRBD1. Germline CDR1 LGHDT, CDR2 YNNKEL (reference sequence). V lost 3 bases, J lost 4 bases, and 4 bases stayed unmatched. The CDR3 has 14 amino acids. CDR3 amino acids: CASSHTGTGYGYTF. CDR3 coding DNA: TGTGCCAGCAGCCACACAGGGACAGGCTATGGCTACACCTTC.

Only a few counts were recorded for this clonotype. The chain has TRBV12-3 or TRBV12-4 and TRBJ2-7; the match to TRBD1 covers 11 bases. The CDR3 covers 15 residues. The J segment lost 3 bases and the V segment lost 5 bases, leaving 6 bases of the junction unmatched. The CDR3 nucleotides read TGTGCCAGCAGTGCCGGGACAGGGGGTATCTACGAGCAGTACTTC. The encoded protein is CASSAGTGGIYEQYF.

There are many counts of this clonotype. The J gene is TRBJ1-6, the V gene TRBV6-1, with a tentative D call TRBD1 (5 bases). Germline CDR1 reads MNHNS; CDR2 reads SASEGT. V lost 6 bases and J 10 bases, leaving 22 bases between the germline ends. CDR3 length: 16 amino acids. CDR3 protein: CASRPTESGTVSPLHF. CDR3 coding DNA: TGTGCCAGCAGACCTACAGAAAGTGGGACCGTCTCACCCCTCCACTTT.

This clonotype showed up just a few times. The chain recombines TRBV28 with TRBJ2-7; 12 positions agree with TRBD2. V lost 5 bases and J lost 7; bases outside the gene matches: 9. Germline CDR1 is MDHEN and CDR2 is SYDVKM. The CDR3 totals 15 residues. The CDR3 sequence is CASSLTSGRMREQYF. The CDR3 nucleotides are TGTGCCAGCAGTCTGACTAGCGGGAGAATGAGGGAGCAGTACTTC.

This clonotype was seen a few times. The V gene is TRBV6-1, the J gene TRBJ1-4; 9 nucleotides line up with TRBD1. This CDR3 has 13 amino acids. After removal of 6 bases from V and 8 bases from J, the junction contained 4 bases not matched to a gene. In germline, CDR1 is MNHNS, CDR2 SASEGT. The CDR3 spells CASRRDRVEKLFF. Here the CDR3 DNA reads TGTGCCAGCAGGAGGGACAGGGTCGAAAAACTGTTTTTT.

This clonotype was counted a few times. J is TRBJ2-7 and V is TRBV19; tentative D call: TRBD2 (5 bases). The CDR3 contains 15 residues. The germline V and J ends were trimmed by 3 bases and 1 base, with 13 bases remaining between them. Germline CDR1 and CDR2: LNHDA and SQIVND (reference sequence). In nucleotides, the CDR3 is TGTGCCAGTAGTATCGTCGGACTCCCTTCCTACGAGCAGTACTTC. This codes for CASSIVGLPSYEQYF. Based on the CDR3 plus reference TRBV19 and TRBJ2-7, the full variable domain is DGGITQSPKYLFRKEGQNVTLSCEQNLNHDAMYWYRQDPGQGLRLIYYSQIVNDFQKGDIAEGYSVSREKKESFPLTVTSAQKNPTAFYLCASSIVGLPSYEQYFGPGTRLTVT.

This clonotype came up a few times. The chain is built from TRBV4-1 and TRBJ2-7; D is ambiguous. The CDR3 is 14 residues long. The germline V gene has CDR1 MGHRA and CDR2 YSYEKL. V was shortened by 4 bases and J by 3 bases, with 13 bases between the two germline ends. Written as DNA, the CDR3 is TGCGCCAGCAGCCCCCGGAATACCGTCTACGAGCAGTACTTC. Amino acid sequence: CASSPRNTVYEQYF.

Many counts were recorded for this clonotype. The V gene is TRBV20-1, the J gene TRBJ1-1; TRBD1 agrees at 7 bases. V gave up 3 bases and J gave up 5 bases; unmatched junction bases: 9. CDR1 and CDR2 (germline): DFQATT, SNEGSKA (reference sequence). This CDR3 comprises 14 residues. The CDR3 spells CSARGFAGGTEAFF. The CDR3 DNA reads as TGCAGTGCTAGGGGTTTTGCAGGGGGAACTGAAGCTTTCTTT.

This clonotype was found a few times. The chain is built from TRBV29-1 and TRBJ1-1; the D is unclear. Trimming removed 5 bases from V and 5 bases from J, with 9 bases in between. The CDR3 loop spans 11 amino acids. The germline V gene has CDR1 SQVTM and CDR2 ANQGSEA. In nucleotides, the CDR3 is TGCAGCGTTTTATTGGGGACTGAAGCTTTCTTT. Amino acids: CSVLLGTEAFF.

This clonotype was detected many times. The J gene is TRBJ1-1, the V gene TRBV2; D might be TRBD1 (5 bases). Germline V lookup: CDR1 SNHLY, CDR2 FYNNEI. The CDR3 has 12 residues. Trimming took 8 bases from V and 4 from J, leaving 11 bases between them. The CDR3 sequence: CASHAGGTEAFF. CDR3 coding DNA: TGTGCCAGCCATGCGGGGGGCACTGAAGCTTTCTTT.

This clonotype was observed a handful of times. The chain uses TRBV12-3 or TRBV12-4 and TRBJ2-7, with 8 bases matching TRBD2. The CDR3 has 16 residues. V lost 4 bases to trimming and J lost 2 bases; unmatched junction nucleotides: 10. CDR3 in DNA: TGTGCCAGCAGTTCCCCTTGGCGGGAGGCCCCCTACGAGCAGTACTTC. Translating gives CASSSPWREAPYEQYF.

The table lists this clonotype with many counts. This sequence joins TRBV7-8 and TRBJ1-2; TRBD1 agrees at 8 bases. The CDR3 is 15 residues long. V lost 4 bases, J lost 7 bases, and 11 bases stayed unmatched. CDR1 is SGHVS and CDR2 is FQNEAQ in the germline V gene. CDR3 DNA: TGTGCCAGCAGCTGGAGCGAGACAGGGGTGACTGGCTACACCTTC. Translation gives CASSWSETGVTGYTF.

The table lists this clonotype with a few counts. The V call is TRBV6-1, the J call TRBJ1-1; TRBD1 agrees at 9 bases. Germline V gives CDR1 MNHNS, CDR2 SASEGT. V lost 3 bases to trimming and J lost 11 bases; unmatched junction nucleotides: 10. The CDR3 spans 14 residues. The CDR3 reads CASSDPGQGLRAFF. CDR3 nucleotides: TGTGCCAGCAGTGACCCCGGACAGGGGTTGCGGGCTTTCTTT.

The sample holds a few counts of this clonotype. This rearrangement joins TRBV5-1 to TRBJ1-3; D not resolved. CDR3 size: 13 residues. V gave up 3 bases and J gave up 3 bases, with 7 bases separating them. The germline V gene encodes CDR1 SGHRS and CDR2 YFSETQ. The CDR3 DNA reads as TGCGCCAGCAGCTCGACAAGTGGAAACACCATATATTTT. Residues: CASSSTSGNTIYF.

This clonotype was recorded many times. The J gene is TRBJ2-5, the V gene TRBV30, with a weak D call TRBD2 (6 bases). This CDR3 is built from 13 residues. The V gene's germline CDR1 is GTSNPN and CDR2 SVGIG (reference sequence). Trimming removed 0 bases from V and 6 bases from J, with 11 bases in between. CDR3 nucleotides: TGTGCCTGGAGTGTAAAGGGGAGGCAGACCCAGTACTTC. Amino acids: CAWSVKGRQTQYF. The variable domain in full, completed from reference TRBV30 and TRBJ2-5, reads SQTIHQWPATLVQPVGSPLSLECTVEGTSNPNLYWYRQAAGRGLQLLFYSVGIGQISSEVPQNLSASRPQDRQFILSSKKLLLSDSGFYLCAWSVKGRQTQYFGPGTRLLVL.

This clonotype was seen many times. J is TRBJ2-5 and V is TRBV24-1; the match to TRBD1 covers 11 bases. The CDR3 loop spans 18 amino acids. J lost 2 bases, V lost 3 bases, and 10 bases had no gene match. CDR1 is KGHDR, CDR2 SFDVKD, per germline. CDR3 protein: CATSDPTRTGGEQETQYF. In DNA, the CDR3 is TGTGCCACCAGTGATCCCACAAGGACAGGGGGCGAACAAGAGACCCAGTACTTC.

The V call is TRBV6-5, the J call TRBJ2-2; D gene uncertain. This CDR3 has 17 amino acids. Trimming left V 0 bases short and J 0 bases short, with 11 bases between. Germline CDR1 is MNHEY and CDR2 is SVGAGI. This chain's CDR3 is CASSYSRLEANTGELFF. In nucleotides, the CDR3 is TGTGCCAGCAGTTACTCGAGGCTCGAAGCGAACACCGGGGAGCTGTTTTTT.

The V gene is TRBV5-1, the J gene TRBJ1-1, with TRBD1 matching 7 bases. Germline V gene data show CDR1 as SGHRS and CDR2 as YFSETQ. V dropped 5 bases and J dropped 6; count of bases not matched to a gene: 10. This CDR3 is built from 14 residues. CDR3: CASRQYRGVPEAFF. As DNA, the CDR3 is TGCGCCAGCAGGCAGTACAGGGGTGTGCCTGAAGCTTTCTTT.

This clonotype is medium-sized (0.01 to 0.1%) by share. This chain links TRBV2 with TRBJ2-5; 9 bases match TRBD1. The V and J ends lost 6 bases and 2 bases, in that order; junction bases with no gene match: 10. There are 16 residues in the CDR3. CDR1 is SNHLY and CDR2 is FYNNEI in the germline V gene. The DNA of the CDR3 is TGTGCCAGCAGCGACGCATCCGGGACAGGGCAAGAGACCCAGTACTTC. Amino acids: CASSDASGTGQETQYF. Full variable domain (outside the CDR3, taken from reference TRBV2 and TRBJ2-5): EPEVTQTPSHQVTQMGQEVILRCVPISNHLYFYWYRQILGQKVEFLVSFYNNEISEKSEIFDDQFSVERPDGSNFTLKIRSTKLEDSAMYFCASSDASGTGQETQYFGPGTRLLVL.